Following are 8 T cell receptor beta chains from one sample sequenced in a study of cytomegalovirus exposure and HLA in healthy donors. The PCR used 60 Vbeta and 13 Jbeta primers. The repertoire was sequenced with immunoSEQ multiplex PCR; TCRdb's copy has only in-frame clones and lacks some. The sample lists about 200,000 clones, 70% to 80% occurring once. The specimen sequenced was PBMCs. The receptors derive from a girl between 5 and 17 years old in good health and CMV-seropositive.

This rearrangement joins TRBV10-2 to TRBJ1-4; unclear D gene. This CDR3 contains 15 residues. V lost 2 bases and J 4 bases, leaving 11 bases between the germline ends. Germline V gene lookup returns CDR1 WSHSY and CDR2 SAAADI. As DNA, the CDR3 is TGCGCCAGCAGTGAGCTCGGGGTTGGTAATGAAAAACTGTTTTTT. Translated, it gives CASSELGVGNEKLFF.

This sequence joins TRBV11-2 and TRBJ2-7; 8 bases align to TRBD2. Germline V gene data show CDR1 as SGHAT and CDR2 as FQNNGV. J lost 6 bases, V lost 5 bases, and 0 bases had no gene match. This CDR3 is 11 amino acids long. CDR3 DNA: TGTGCCAGCAGCGCGGGGGGCGAGCAGTACTTC. Translated, it gives CASSAGGEQYF. The full variable domain, in which reference TRBV11-2 and TRBJ2-7 provide the parts outside the CDR3, is EAGVAQSPRYKIIEKRQSVAFWCNPISGHATLYWYQQILGQGPKLLIQFQNNGVVDDSQLPKDRFSAERLKGVDSTLKIQPAKLEDSAVYLCASSAGGEQYFGPGTRLTVT.

The V call is TRBV6-5, the J call TRBJ1-2; perhaps TRBD1 as D (6 bases). Germline-derived CDR1 and CDR2 are MNHEY and SVGAGI. The V end lost 0 bases, the J end lost 0 bases, and 11 bases lay between the germline ends. The CDR3 is made up of 16 amino acids. The CDR3 sequence: CASSYSGQLTNYGYTF. The CDR3 coding sequence is TGTGCCAGCAGTTACTCTGGACAGCTCACTAACTATGGCTACACCTTC.

A single count supports this clone. The V gene is TRBV6-6, the J gene TRBJ1-5; maybe TRBD1 (6 bases). Germline V gene lookup returns CDR1 MNHNY and CDR2 SVGAGI (reference sequence). Trimming removed 5 bases from V and 7 bases from J, with 9 bases in between. The CDR3 consists of 12 residues. The CDR3 coding sequence is TGTGCCAGCAGTCAGGGGTCCCAGCCCCAGCATTTT. Protein sequence: CASSQGSQPQHF.

The V and J genes are TRBV4-3 and TRBJ2-7; TRBD2 might be the D (6 bases). The V and J ends lost 0 bases and 0 bases respectively, with 9 bases between them. Germline V gives CDR1 LGHNA, CDR2 YSLEER. The CDR3 contains 15 residues. CDR3 residues: CASSQEARGSYEQYF. Written as DNA, the CDR3 is TGCGCCAGCAGCCAAGAGGCGCGGGGCTCCTACGAGCAGTACTTC.

The chain recombines TRBV6-4 with TRBJ2-7; 12 bases match TRBD1. From germline, CDR1 is MRHNA and CDR2 SNTAGT. Unmatched junction bases numbered 9, after V lost 3 bases and J lost 6 bases. The CDR3 totals 16 residues. CDR3 DNA sequence: TGTGCCAGCAGTGAGCTTCCGGGACAGGGGGCCTCCGAGCAGTACTTC. It encodes CASSELPGQGASEQYF.

The chain couples TRBV28 to TRBJ2-3, with D possibly matching TRBD1 (6 bases). V gave up 1 base and J gave up 0 bases, with 17 bases separating them. Per germline, CDR1 MDHEN and CDR2 SYDVKM. The CDR3 runs 18 residues. CDR3 in amino acids: CASSLLVTGSSSTDTQYF. The CDR3 DNA sequence: TGTGCCAGCAGTTTATTAGTGACAGGAAGTTCTAGCACAGATACGCAGTATTTT.

In this sample, this clone turned up a few times. The rearrangement uses TRBV5-4 and TRBJ1-2, with D possibly being TRBD1 (6 bases). Trimming took off 4 bases at V and 7 bases at J, with 11 bases between the two ends. The CDR3 consists of 12 residues. Germline lookup yields CDR1 SGHNT and CDR2 YYREEE (reference sequence). The CDR3 region is CASSGVTGGYTF. The DNA of the CDR3 is TGTGCCAGCAGCGGGGTGACAGGTGGCTACACCTTC.